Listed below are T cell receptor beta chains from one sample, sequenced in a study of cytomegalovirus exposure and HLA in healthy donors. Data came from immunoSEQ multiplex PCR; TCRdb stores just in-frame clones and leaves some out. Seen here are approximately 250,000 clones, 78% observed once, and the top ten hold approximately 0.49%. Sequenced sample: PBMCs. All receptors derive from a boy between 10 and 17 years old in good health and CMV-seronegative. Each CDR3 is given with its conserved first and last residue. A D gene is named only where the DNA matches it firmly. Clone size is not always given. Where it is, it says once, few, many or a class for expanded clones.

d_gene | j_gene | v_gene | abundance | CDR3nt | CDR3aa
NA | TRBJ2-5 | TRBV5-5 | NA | TGTGCCAGCAGCTTGGGTAATCCGGAAGAGACCCAGTACTTC | CASSLGNPEETQYF
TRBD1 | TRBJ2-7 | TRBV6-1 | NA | TGTGCCAGCAGTGAAGACATCGGGACAGGCAACTGCGAGCAGTACTTC | CASSEDIGTGNCEQYF
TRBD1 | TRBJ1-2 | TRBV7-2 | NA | TGTGCCAGCAGCTTTCGGACAGGGGAGTACTATGGCTACACCTTC | CASSFRTGEYYGYTF
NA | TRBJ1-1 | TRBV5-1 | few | TGCGCCAGCAGCTTCTCTGGACTGAAGGTAACTGAAGCTTTCTTT | CASSFSGLKVTEAFF
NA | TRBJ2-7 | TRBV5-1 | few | TGCGCCAGCAGCCAGAGGACTGATACCTACGAGCAGTACTTC | CASSQRTDTYEQYF
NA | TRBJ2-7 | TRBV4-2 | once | TGTGCCAGCAGCCAAGCCCCCCGAGCCGAGCAGTACTTC | CASSQAPRAEQYF
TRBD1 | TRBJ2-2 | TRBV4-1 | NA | TGCGCCAGCAGCCAACTGACAGGGTTCACCGGGGAGCTGTTTTTT | CASSQLTGFTGELFF
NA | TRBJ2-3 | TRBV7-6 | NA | TGTGCCAGCAGCCTACTAGGTACAGATCCGCAGTATTTT | CASSLLGTDPQYF
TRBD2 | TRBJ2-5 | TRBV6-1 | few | TGTGCCAGCAGTGAAGCTGCGGGAGGGCAAGAGACCCAGTACTTC | CASSEAAGGQETQYF
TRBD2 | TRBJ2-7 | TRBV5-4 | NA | TGTGCCAGCAGCTTGGCATGGACTAGCGGGATAAACGAGCAGTACTTC | CASSLAWTSGINEQYF
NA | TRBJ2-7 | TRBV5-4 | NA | TGTGCCAGCAGCTTGAACCTAGCGCTCCACGAGCAGTACTTC | CASSLNLALHEQYF
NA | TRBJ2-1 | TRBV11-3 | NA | TGTGCCAGCAGCCCAAGGGGCCTGTCCTACAATGAGCAGTTCTTC | CASSPRGLSYNEQFF
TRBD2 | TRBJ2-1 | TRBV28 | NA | TGTGCCAGCAGGGGTCCGGGGGCGGGGGGCAATGAGCAGTTCTTC | CASRGPGAGGNEQFF
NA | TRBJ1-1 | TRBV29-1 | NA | TGCAGCGTTGATTTCGCGGGGGCGGCGGGCACTGAAGCTTTCTTT | CSVDFAGAAGTEAFF
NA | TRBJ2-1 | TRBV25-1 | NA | TGTGCCAGCAGTGAGCGGGGCTACAATGAGCAGTTCTTC | CASSERGYNEQFF
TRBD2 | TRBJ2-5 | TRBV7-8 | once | TGTGCCAGCAGCTTAGGGTGGACTAGCGGGGGGTATCAAGAGACCCAGTACTTC | CASSLGWTSGGYQETQYF
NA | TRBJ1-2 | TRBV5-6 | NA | TGTGCCAGCAGCTCGACAGGACGCTTTAACTATGGCTACACCTTC | CASSSTGRFNYGYTF
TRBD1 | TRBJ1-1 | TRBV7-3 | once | TGTGCCAGCAGCTTGGGGACAGGGCTTACGGGCACTGAAGCTTTCTTT | CASSLGTGLTGTEAFF
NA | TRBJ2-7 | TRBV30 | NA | TGTGCCTGGAGTGTTACAGCCACCTACGAGCAGTACTTC | CAWSVTATYEQYF
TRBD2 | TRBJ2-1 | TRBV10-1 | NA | TGCGCCAGCAGTGACGACCGGGCTAGCGGGTACAATGAGCAGTTCTTC | CASSDDRASGYNEQFF
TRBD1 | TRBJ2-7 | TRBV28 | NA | TGTGCCAGCAGTATGACAGGGTACTCCTACGAGCAGTACTTC | CASSMTGYSYEQYF
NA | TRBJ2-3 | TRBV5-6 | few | TGTGCCAGCAGCTTGGAGCCCAGGGCGACAGATACGCAGTATTTT | CASSLEPRATDTQYF
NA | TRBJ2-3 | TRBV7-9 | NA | TGTGCCAGCAGCCCGGGTTGGGCAGATACGCAGTATTTT | CASSPGWADTQYF
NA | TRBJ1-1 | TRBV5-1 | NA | TGCGCCAGCAGATCCGGGGGCACTGAAGCTTTCTTT | CASRSGGTEAFF
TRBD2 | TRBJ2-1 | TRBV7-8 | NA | TGTGCCAGCACGCGTCGGGGGGGCCCCCTGGGTGAGCAGTTCTTC | CASTRRGGPLGEQFF